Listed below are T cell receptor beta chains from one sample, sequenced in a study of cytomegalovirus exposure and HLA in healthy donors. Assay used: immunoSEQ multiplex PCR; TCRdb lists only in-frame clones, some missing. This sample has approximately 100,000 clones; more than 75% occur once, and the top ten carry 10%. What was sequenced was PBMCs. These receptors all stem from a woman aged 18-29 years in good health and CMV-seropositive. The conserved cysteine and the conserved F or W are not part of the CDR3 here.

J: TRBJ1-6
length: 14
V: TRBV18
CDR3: ASSPRGSSYNSPLH

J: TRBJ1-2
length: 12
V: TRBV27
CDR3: ASAEGGEVYGYT

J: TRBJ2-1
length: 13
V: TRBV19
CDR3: ASSIRLAGGEEQF

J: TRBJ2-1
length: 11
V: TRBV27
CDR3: ATSLTRYNEQF

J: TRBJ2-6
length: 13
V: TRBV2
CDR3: ASSVQGFGANVLT

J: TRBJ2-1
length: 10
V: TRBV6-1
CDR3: ASSVRGDEQF

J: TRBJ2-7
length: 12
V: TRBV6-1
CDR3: ASSSGLAFYEQY

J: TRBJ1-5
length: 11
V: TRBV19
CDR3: ASRNFRGQPQH

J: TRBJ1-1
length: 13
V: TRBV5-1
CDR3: ASSRGRGVNTEAF

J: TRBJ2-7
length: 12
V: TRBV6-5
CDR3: ASSQGDRVHEQY

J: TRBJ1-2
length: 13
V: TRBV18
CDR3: ASSPQVVGDYGYT

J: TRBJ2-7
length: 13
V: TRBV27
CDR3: ASRTAGTGEYEQY

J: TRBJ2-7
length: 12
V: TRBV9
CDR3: ASSVGQGAREQY

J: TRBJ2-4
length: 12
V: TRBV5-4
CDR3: ASSDWTGKNIQY

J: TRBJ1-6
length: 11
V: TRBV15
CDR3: ATSRGQGSPLH

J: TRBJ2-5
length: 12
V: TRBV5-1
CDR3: ASSLDFRGETQY

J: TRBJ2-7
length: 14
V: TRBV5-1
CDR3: ASSSGLAGASYEQY

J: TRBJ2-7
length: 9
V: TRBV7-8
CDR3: ASSIRYEQY

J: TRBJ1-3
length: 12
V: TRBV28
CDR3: ASSSRTGGNTIY

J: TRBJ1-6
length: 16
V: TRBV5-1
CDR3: ASSLYNLAVSYNSPLH

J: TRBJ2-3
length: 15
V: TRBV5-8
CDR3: ASSRYPGHRGTDTQY

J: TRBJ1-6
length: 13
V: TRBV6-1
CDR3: ASSERTGLNSPLH